This TCR beta chain was obtained from a study of blood T cell repertoires in COVID-19. About the study: Donors in the United States, Italy and Spain gave samples during acute or convalescent COVID-19.

The data were produced by immunoSEQ multiplex PCR, yet TCRdb's version contains in-frame clones alone and is incomplete. The sample yields under 400,000 clones, about 87% seen once. Sample: peripheral blood. This sequence was found in a woman in her twenties or thirties with COVID-19, enrolled during active disease.

The CDR3 region has the DNA TGTGCCAGCAGCTCGCAGGGGGCGCAGGACTATGGCTACACCTTC. It specifies CASSSQGAQDYGYTF. This chain joins TRBV9 and TRBJ1-2; 8 nucleotides line up with TRBD1. Trimming at V came to 4 bases and at J to 3 bases, leaving 8 bases not matched to a gene. Germline V lookup: CDR1 SGDLS, CDR2 YYNGEE. This CDR3 is built from 15 residues.